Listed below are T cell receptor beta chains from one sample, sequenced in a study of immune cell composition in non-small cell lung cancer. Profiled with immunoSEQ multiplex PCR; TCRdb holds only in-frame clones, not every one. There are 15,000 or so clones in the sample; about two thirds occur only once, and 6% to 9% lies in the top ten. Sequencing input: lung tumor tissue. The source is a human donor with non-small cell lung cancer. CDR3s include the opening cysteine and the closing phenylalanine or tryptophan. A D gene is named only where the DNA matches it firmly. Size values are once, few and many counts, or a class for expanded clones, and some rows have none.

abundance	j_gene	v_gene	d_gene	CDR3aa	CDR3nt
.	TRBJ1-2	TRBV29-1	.	CSVLFYGYTF	TGCAGCGTTCTCTTCTATGGCTACACCTTC
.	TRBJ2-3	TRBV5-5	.	CASSADRRTQYF	TGTGCCAGCAGTGCGGACAGAAGGACGCAGTATTTT
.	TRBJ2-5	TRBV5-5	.	CASSFGAQGTQYF	TGTGCCAGCAGCTTTGGGGCCCAGGGGACCCAGTACTTC
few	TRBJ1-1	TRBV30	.	CASSMNTEAFF	TGTGCCTCCTCTATGAACACTGAAGCTTTCTTT
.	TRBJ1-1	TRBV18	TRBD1	CASSPIQGVLNTEAFF	TGTGCCAGCTCACCGATACAGGGGGTCTTGAACACTGAAGCTTTCTTT
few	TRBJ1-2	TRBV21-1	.	CASSKGAGGVDGYTF	TGTGCCAGCAGCAAAGGGGCAGGGGGCGTGGATGGCTACACCTTC
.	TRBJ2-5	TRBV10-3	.	CAISESLVARETQYF	TGTGCCATCAGTGAGTCGTTGGTTGCCCGGGAGACCCAGTACTTC
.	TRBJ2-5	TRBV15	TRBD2	CATSRGTSGSWQTQYF	TGTGCCACCAGCAGAGGGACTAGCGGGTCCTGGCAGACCCAGTACTTC
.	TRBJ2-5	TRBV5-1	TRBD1	CASSPRQGGETQYF	TGCGCCAGCAGCCCAAGACAGGGGGGAGAGACCCAGTACTTC
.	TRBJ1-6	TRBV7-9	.	CASSFARGNNSPLHF	TGTGCCAGCAGCTTTGCGAGGGGGAATAATTCACCCCTCCACTTT
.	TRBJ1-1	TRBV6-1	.	CASSETTDRNTEAFF	TGTGCCAGCAGTGAAACAACCGACAGGAACACTGAAGCTTTCTTT
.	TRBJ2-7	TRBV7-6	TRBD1	CASSLRQGQAEQYF	TGTGCCAGCAGCTTAAGACAGGGTCAGGCCGAGCAGTACTTC
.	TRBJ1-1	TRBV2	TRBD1	CASSVGRTGTEAFF	TGTGCCAGCAGTGTGGGTAGGACAGGCACTGAAGCTTTCTTT
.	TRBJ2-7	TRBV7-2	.	CASSLARGSYEQYF	TGTGCCAGCAGCTTAGCTCGCGGCTCCTACGAGCAGTACTTC
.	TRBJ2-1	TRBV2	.	CASSERLVPPLNNEQFF	TGTGCCAGCAGTGAGAGGCTTGTTCCTCCTCTTAACAATGAGCAGTTCTTC
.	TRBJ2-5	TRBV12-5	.	CASGFGELRTQYF	TGTGCTAGTGGTTTCGGGGAATTGAGGACCCAGTACTTC
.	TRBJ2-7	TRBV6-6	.	CASRAPDTSYEQYF	TGTGCCAGCAGAGCACCCGACACGTCTTACGAGCAGTACTTC
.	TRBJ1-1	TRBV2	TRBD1	CASRGQGANTEAFF	TGTGCCAGCAGAGGACAGGGGGCGAACACTGAAGCTTTCTTT
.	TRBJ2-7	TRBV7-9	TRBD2	CASSRTSYEQYF	TGTGCCAGCAGCCGGACTAGCTACGAGCAGTACTTC
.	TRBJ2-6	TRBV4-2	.	CASSQDTGGGGLSGANVLTF	TGTGCCAGCAGCCAAGATACGGGGGGCGGGGGTCTCTCTGGGGCCAACGTCCTGACTTTC
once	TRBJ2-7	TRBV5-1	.	CASAQNPGNEQYF	TGCGCCAGCGCTCAAAACCCAGGGAACGAGCAGTACTTC
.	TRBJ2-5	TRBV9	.	CASSVGRGETQYF	TGTGCCAGCAGCGTAGGCAGGGGAGAGACCCAGTACTTC
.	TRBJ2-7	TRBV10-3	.	CAISENSPYEQYF	TGTGCCATCAGTGAAAACTCCCCCTACGAGCAGTACTTC
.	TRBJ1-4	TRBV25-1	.	CASSVGSSPGEKLFF	TGTGCCAGCAGTGTCGGTTCCAGCCCGGGGGAAAAACTGTTTTTT
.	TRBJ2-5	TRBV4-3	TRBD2	CASSQELQRGGVKTQYF	TGCGCCAGCAGCCAAGAACTGCAGCGGGGGGGCGTAAAGACCCAGTACTTC
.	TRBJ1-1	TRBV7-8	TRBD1	CASIAAGTVTEAFF	TGTGCCAGCATCGCGGCGGGGACAGTCACTGAAGCTTTCTTT